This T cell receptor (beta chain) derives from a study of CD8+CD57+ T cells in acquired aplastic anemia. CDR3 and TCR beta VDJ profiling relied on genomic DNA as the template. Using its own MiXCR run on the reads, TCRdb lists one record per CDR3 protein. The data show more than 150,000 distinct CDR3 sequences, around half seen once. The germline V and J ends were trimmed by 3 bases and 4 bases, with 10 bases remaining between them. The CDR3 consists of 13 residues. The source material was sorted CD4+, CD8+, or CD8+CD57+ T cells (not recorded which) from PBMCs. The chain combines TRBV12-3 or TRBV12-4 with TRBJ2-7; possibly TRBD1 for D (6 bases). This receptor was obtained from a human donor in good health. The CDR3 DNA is TGTGCCAGCAGTTTTGGGGGCGGTTACGAGCAGTACTTC. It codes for CASSFGGGYEQYF.